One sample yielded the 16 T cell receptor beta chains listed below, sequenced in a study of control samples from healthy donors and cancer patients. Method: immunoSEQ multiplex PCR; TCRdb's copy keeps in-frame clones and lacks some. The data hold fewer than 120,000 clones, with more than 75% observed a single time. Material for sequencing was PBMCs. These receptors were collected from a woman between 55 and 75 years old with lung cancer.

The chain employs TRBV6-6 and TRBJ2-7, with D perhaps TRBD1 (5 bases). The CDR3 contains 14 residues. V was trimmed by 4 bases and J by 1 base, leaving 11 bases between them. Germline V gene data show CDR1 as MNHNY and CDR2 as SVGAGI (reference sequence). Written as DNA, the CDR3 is TGTGCCAGCAGTTCACTTCAGGGATCCTACGAGCAGTACTTC. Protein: CASSSLQGSYEQYF.

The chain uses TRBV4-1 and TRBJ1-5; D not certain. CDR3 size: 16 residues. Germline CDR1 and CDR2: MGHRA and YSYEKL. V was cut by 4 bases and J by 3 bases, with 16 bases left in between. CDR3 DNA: TGCGCCAGCAGCCCTACCCGGCAGGAGTACAATCAGCCCCAGCATTTT. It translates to CASSPTRQEYNQPQHF.

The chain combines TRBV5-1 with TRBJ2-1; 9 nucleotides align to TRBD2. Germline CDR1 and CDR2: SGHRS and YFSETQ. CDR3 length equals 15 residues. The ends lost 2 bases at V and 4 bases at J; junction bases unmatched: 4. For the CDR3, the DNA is TGCGCCAGCAGCTTAACTAGCGGGCAATACAATGAGCAGTTCTTC. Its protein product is CASSLTSGQYNEQFF.

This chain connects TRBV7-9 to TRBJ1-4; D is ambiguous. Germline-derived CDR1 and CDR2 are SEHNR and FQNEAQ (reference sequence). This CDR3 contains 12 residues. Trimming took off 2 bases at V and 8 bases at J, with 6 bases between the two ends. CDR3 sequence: CASSLRREKLFF. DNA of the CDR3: TGTGCCAGCAGCTTAAGGAGGGAAAAACTGTTTTTT.

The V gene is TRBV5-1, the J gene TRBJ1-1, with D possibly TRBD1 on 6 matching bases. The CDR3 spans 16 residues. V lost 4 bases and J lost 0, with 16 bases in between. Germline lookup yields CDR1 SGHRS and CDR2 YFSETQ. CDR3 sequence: CASSPGDRTMNTEAFF. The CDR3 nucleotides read TGCGCCAGCAGCCCGGGTGACAGGACCATGAACACTGAAGCTTTCTTT. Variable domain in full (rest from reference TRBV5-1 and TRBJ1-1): KAGVTQTPRYLIKTRGQQVTLSCSPISGHRSVSWYQQTPGQGLQFLFEYFSETQRNKGNFPGRFSGRQFSNSRSEMNVSTLELGDSALYLCASSPGDRTMNTEAFFGQGTRLTVV.

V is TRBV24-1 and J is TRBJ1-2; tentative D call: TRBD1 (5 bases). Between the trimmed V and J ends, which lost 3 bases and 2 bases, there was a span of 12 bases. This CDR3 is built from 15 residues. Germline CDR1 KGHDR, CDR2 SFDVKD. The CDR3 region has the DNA TGTGCCACCAGTGATCCGACAGCCTCCAACTATGGCTACACCTTC. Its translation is CATSDPTASNYGYTF.

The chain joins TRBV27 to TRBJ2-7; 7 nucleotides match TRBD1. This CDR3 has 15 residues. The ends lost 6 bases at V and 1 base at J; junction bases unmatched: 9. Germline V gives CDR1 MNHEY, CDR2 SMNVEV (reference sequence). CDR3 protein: CASSYMGQQSYEQYF. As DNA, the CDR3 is TGTGCCAGCAGCTACATGGGACAGCAATCCTACGAGCAGTACTTC.

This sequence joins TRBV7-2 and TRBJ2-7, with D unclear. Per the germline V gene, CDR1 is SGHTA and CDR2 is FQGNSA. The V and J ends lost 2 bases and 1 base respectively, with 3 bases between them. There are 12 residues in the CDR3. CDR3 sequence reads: CASSLSSYEQYF. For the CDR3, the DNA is TGTGCCAGCAGCTTATCGTCCTACGAGCAGTACTTC.

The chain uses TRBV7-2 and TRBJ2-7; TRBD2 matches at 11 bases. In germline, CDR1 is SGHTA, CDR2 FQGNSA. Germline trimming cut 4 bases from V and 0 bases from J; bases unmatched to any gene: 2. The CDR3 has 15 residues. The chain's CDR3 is CASSSSGGSSYEQYF. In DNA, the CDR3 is TGTGCCAGCAGCTCTAGCGGGGGGAGCTCCTACGAGCAGTACTTC.

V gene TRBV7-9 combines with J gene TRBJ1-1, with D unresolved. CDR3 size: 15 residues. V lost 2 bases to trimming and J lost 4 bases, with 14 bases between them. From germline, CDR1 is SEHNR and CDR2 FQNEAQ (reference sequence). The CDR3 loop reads CASSLYARVSTEAFF. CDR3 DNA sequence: TGTGCCAGCAGCTTATATGCTAGGGTTAGCACTGAAGCTTTCTTT.

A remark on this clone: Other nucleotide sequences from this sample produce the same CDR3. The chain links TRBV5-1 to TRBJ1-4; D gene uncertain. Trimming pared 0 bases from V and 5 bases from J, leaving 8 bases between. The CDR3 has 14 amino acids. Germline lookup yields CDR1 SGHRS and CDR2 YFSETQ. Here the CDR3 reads CASSLAGLNEKLFF. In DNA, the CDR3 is TGCGCCAGCAGCTTGGCTGGTTTGAATGAAAAACTGTTTTTT. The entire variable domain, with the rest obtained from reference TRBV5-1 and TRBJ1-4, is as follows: KAGVTQTPRYLIKTRGQQVTLSCSPISGHRSVSWYQQTPGQGLQFLFEYFSETQRNKGNFPGRFSGRQFSNSRSEMNVSTLELGDSALYLCASSLAGLNEKLFFGSGTQLSVL.

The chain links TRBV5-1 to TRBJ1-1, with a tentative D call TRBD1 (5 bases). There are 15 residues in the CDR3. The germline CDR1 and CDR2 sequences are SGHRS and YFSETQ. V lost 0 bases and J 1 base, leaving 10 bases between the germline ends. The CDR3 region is CASSLVGETNTEAFF. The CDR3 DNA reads TGCGCCAGCAGCTTGGTGGGGGAAACGAACACTGAAGCTTTCTTT.

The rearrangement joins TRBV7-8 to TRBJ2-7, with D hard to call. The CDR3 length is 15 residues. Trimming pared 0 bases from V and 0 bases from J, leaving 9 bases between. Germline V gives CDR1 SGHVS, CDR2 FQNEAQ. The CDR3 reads CASSLAPLPSYEQYF. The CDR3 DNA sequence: TGTGCCAGCAGCTTAGCCCCACTCCCCTCCTACGAGCAGTACTTC.

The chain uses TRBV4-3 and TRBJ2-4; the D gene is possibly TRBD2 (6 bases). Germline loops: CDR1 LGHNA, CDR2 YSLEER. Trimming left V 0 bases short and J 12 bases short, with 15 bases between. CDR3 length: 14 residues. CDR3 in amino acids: CASSQDQGGRYQYF. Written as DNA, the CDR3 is TGCGCCAGCAGCCAAGATCAAGGAGGGAGATATCAGTACTTC.

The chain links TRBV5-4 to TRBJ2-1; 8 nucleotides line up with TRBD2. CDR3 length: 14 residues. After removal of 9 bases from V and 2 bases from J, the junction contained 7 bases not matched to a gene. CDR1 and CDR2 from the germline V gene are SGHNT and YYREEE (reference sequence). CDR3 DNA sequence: TGTGCCATCCCAGCGGGGGTTACCTACAATGAGCAGTTCTTC. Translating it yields CAIPAGVTYNEQFF.

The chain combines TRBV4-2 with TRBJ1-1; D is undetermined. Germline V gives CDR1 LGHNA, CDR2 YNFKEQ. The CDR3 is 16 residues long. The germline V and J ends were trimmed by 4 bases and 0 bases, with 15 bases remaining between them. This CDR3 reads CASSPRTESMNTEAFF. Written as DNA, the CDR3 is TGTGCCAGCAGCCCTCGGACGGAGAGCATGAACACTGAAGCTTTCTTT.